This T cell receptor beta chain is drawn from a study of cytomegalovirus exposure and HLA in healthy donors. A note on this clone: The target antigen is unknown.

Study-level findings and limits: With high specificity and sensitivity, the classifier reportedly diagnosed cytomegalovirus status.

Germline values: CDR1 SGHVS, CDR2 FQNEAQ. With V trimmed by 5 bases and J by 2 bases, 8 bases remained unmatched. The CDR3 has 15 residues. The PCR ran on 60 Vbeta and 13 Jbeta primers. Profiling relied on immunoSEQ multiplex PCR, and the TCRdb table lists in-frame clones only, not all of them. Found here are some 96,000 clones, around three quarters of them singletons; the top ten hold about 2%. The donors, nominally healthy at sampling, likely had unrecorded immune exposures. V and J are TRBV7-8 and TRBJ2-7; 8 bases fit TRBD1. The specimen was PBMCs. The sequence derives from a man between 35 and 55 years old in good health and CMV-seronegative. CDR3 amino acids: CASSPRQGPTYEQYF. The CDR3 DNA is TGTGCCAGCAGCCCCCGACAGGGGCCGACCTACGAGCAGTACTTC. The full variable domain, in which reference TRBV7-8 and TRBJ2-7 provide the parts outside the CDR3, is GAGVSQSPRYKVAKRGQDVALRCDPISGHVSLFWYQQALGQGPEFLTYFQNEAQLDKSGLPSDRFFAERPEGSVSTLKIQRTQQEDSAVYLCASSPRQGPTYEQYFGPGTRLTVT.